The source of this TCR beta chain is a study of OX40 agonist ivuxolimab in advanced cancers. About the research overall: Three patients showed partial responses: one hepatocellular carcinoma and two cutaneous melanoma cases.

Overall study findings and caveats: Dose levels from 0.1 to 3.0 mg/kg saw CD4+ and CD8+ blood T cells expand clonally by week 6. Relative to CD4+ cells, CD8+ T cells on average had more expanded clones.

Some clones are missing from TCRdb's copy, which holds only in-frame ones; the method was immunoSEQ multiplex PCR. This table has tens of thousands of clones, roughly four fifths appearing once. This clone has a single count. What it binds is not known. One end of the junction fails to match germline, which may point to a read error. Germline V lookup: CDR1 MGHDK, CDR2 SYGVNS. The CDR3 has 13 amino acids. This clonotype was sampled from an adult with an advanced solid tumor such as melanoma, head and neck, liver or kidney cancer. The sequencing here drew on CD4+ or CD8+ T cells sorted from blood, taken in a trial of the OX40 agonist ivuxolimab. V usage is TRBV25-1 and J usage is TRBJ1-2; the D is unclear. The CDR3: CASSESNIGPNSF. The CDR3 nucleotides read TGTGCCAGCAGTGAATCTAATATAGGGCCCAACAGCTTC.